This paragraph reports one T cell receptor beta chain. These data belong to a study of blood T cells in healthy people across ages. Primed by a sample-barcoded 5' primer and a J-beta primer mix, a second PCR proceeded for roughly 6 to 12 cycles. Every cDNA molecule carried a tag from a template-switch adaptor bearing 12 random nucleotides. Every sample gave at least 2.5 million paired-end reads containing CDR3. TCRdb reprocessed the 5' RACE reads via MiXCR and lists one record per CDR3 protein. The repertoire consists of 550,000 to 600,000 distinct CDR3 sequences, with about 45% occurring once and the leading ten covering 20% to 25%. The donors, healthy Caucasians from Russia, were aged 6 to 90. The V end was cut by 0 bases, the J end by 5 bases, with 5 bases between. Germline assignment: CDR1 LNHNV and CDR2 YYDKDF (reference sequence). The CDR3 consists of 13 residues.

This clonotype originated in a man aged 80 or over in good health. The rearrangement joins TRBV15 to TRBJ2-4; a weak D match, TRBD1 (5 bases). The specimen sequenced was blood. The CDR3 DNA sequence: TGTGCCACCAGCAGAGACAGGGAAAACATTCAGTACTTC. Protein product: CATSRDRENIQYF.